This TCR beta chain comes out of a study of radiotherapy plus CTLA-4 blockade in lung cancer. The table came from immunoSEQ multiplex PCR; TCRdb's copy has only in-frame clones and leaves some out. Found here are 60,000 to 70,000 clones, 70% to 85% of them singletons; the top ten hold about 9.1%. The trim removed 6 bases at V and 11 bases at J, leaving 8 bases unmatched. The germline V gene has CDR1 SGHDN and CDR2 FVKESK. The CDR3 is 12 amino acids. This clone was seen a few times. The antigen is undetermined. Study-level results: Some TCR clones had been derived from tumors. These clones expanded in peripheral blood after radiotherapy plus ipilimumab. Response, reportedly, was best predicted by interferon-beta along with early blood T cell clone dynamics.

The chain links TRBV14 to TRBJ1-1; 8 positions agree with TRBD1. This sequence originates from a human donor with non-small cell lung cancer who had a complete response to radiotherapy plus ipilimumab. Source: peripheral blood, taken from a patient treated with radiotherapy plus ipilimumab. The CDR3 here is CASSRRTGFAFF. The CDR3 nucleotides are TGTGCCAGCAGTCGTCGGACAGGGTTTGCTTTCTTT.